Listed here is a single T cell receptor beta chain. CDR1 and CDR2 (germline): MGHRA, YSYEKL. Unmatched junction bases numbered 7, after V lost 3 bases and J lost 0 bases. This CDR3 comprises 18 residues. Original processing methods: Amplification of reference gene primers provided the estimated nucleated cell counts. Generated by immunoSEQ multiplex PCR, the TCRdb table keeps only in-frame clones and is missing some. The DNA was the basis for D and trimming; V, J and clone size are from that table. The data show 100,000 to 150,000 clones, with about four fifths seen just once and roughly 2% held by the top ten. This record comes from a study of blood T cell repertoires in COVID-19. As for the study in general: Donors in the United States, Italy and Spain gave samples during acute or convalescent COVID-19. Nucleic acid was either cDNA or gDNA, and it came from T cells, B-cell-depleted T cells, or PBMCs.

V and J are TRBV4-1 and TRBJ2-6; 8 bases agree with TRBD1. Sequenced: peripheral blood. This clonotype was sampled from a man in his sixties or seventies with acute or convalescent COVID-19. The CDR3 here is CASSHRDRPPSGANVLTF. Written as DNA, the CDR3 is TGCGCCAGCAGCCATCGGGACAGGCCCCCCTCTGGGGCCAACGTCCTGACTTTC.